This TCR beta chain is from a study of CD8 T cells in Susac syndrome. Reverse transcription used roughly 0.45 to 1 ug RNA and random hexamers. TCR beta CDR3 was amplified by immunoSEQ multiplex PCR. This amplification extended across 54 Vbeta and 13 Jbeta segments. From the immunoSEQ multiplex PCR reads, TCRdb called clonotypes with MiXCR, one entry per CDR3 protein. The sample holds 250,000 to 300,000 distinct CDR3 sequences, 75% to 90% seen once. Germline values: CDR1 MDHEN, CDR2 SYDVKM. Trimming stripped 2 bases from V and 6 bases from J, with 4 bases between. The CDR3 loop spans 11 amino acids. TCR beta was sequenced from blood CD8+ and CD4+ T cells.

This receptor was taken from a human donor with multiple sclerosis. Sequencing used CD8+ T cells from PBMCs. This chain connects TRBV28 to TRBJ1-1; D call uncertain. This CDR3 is CASSLVSEAFF. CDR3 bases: TGTGCCAGCAGTTTAGTCTCTGAAGCTTTCTTT.